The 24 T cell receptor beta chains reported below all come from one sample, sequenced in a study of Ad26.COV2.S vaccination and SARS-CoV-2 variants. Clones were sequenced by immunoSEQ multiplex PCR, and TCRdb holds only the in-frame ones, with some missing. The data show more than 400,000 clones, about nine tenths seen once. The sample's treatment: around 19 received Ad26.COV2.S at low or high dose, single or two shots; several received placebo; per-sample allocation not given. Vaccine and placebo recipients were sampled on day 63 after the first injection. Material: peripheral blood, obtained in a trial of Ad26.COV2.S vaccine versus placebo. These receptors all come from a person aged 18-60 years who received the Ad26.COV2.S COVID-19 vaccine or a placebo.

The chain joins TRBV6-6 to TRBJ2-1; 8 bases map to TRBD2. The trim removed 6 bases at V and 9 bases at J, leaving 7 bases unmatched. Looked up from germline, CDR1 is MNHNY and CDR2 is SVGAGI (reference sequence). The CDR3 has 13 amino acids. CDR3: CASSGLALSEQFF. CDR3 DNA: TGTGCCAGCAGCGGACTAGCCCTCAGTGAGCAGTTCTTC.

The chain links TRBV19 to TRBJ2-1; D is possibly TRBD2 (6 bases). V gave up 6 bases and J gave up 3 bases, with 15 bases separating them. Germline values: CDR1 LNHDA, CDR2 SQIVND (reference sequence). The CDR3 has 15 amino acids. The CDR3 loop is CASSHREVGYNEQFF. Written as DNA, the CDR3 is TGTGCCAGTAGCCATAGGGAGGTCGGCTACAATGAGCAGTTCTTC.

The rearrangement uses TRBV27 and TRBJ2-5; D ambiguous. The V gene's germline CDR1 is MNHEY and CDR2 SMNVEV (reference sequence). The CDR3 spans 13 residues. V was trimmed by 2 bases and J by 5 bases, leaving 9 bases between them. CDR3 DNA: TGTGCCAGCAGTTTAGGGTTTTGGGAGACCCAGTACTTC. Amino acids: CASSLGFWETQYF.

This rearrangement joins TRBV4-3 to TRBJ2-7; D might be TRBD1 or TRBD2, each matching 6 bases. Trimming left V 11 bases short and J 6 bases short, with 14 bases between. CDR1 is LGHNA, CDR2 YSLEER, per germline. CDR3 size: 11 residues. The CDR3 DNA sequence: TGCGCCCCAGGGGCGGGGACCGAGCAGTACTTC. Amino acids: CAPGAGTEQYF.

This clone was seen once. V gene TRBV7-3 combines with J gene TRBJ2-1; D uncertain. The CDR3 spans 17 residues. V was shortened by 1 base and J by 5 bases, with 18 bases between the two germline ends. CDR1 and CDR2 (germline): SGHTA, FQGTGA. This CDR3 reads CASSLIGGDGGHNEQFF. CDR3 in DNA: TGTGCCAGCAGCTTAATAGGCGGTGATGGCGGACACAATGAGCAGTTCTTC.

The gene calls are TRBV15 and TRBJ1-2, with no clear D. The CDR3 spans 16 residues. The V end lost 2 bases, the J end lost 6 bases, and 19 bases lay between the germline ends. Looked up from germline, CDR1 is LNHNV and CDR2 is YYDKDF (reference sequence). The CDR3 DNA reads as TGTGCCACCAGCAGATACCAGGCCGGGGTATCTAATGGCTACACCTTC. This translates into CATSRYQAGVSNGYTF.

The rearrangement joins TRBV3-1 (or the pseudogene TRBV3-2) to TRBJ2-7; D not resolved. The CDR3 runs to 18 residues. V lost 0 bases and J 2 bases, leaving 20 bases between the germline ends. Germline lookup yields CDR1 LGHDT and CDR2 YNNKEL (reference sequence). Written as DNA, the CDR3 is TGTGCCAGCAGCCAAGAATTTGCGGCGGTCAACCACACCTACGAGCAGTACTTC. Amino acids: CASSQEFAAVNHTYEQYF.

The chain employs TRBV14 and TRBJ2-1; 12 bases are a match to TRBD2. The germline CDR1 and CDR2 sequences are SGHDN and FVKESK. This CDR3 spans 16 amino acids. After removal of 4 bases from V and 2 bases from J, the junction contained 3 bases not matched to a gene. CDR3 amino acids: CASSPLAGGPYNEQFF. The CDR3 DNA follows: TGTGCCAGCAGCCCCCTAGCGGGAGGGCCCTACAATGAGCAGTTCTTC.

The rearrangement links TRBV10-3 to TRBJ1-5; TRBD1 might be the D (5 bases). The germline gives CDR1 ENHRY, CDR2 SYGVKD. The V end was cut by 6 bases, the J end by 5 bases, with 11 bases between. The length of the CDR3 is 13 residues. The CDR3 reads CAIRGHEDQPQHF. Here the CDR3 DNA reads TGTGCCATCAGGGGGCATGAGGATCAGCCCCAGCATTTT.

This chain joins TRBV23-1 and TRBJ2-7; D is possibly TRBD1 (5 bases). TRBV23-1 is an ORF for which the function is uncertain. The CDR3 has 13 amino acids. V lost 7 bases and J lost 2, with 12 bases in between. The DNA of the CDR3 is TGCGCCAGCATACGGGCACAGGCCTACGAGCAGTACTTC. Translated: CASIRAQAYEQYF.

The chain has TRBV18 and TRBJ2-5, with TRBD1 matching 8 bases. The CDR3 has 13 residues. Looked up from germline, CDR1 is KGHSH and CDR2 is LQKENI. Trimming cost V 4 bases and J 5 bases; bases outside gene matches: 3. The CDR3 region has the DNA TGTGCCAGCTCACTCCGGGACAGGGAGACCCAGTACTTC. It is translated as CASSLRDRETQYF.

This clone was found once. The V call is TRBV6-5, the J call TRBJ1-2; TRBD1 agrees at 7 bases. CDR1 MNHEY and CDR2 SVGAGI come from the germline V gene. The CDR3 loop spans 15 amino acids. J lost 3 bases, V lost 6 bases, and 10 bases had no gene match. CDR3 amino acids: CASSLTKGAHYGYTF. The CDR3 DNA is TGTGCCAGCAGCCTGACAAAGGGGGCCCACTATGGCTACACCTTC.

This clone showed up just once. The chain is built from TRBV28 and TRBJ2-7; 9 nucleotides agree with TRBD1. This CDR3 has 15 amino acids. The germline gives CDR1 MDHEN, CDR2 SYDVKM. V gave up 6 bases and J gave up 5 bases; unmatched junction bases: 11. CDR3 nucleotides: TGTGCCAGCAGGGAGACAGGGGGGTCCGTCCACGAGCAGTACTTC. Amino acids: CASRETGGSVHEQYF.

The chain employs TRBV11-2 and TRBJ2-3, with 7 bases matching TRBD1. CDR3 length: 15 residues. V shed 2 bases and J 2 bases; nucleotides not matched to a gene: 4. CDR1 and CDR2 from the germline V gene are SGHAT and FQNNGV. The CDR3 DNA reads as TGTGCCAGCAGCTTAAGGGGGCAGACCACAGATACGCAGTATTTT. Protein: CASSLRGQTTDTQYF.

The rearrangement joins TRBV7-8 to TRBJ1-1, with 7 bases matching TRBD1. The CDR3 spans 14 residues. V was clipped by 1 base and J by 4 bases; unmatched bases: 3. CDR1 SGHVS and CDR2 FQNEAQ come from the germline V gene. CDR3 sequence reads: CASSLGQGVTEAFF. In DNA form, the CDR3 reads TGTGCCAGCAGCTTAGGACAGGGAGTCACTGAAGCTTTCTTT.

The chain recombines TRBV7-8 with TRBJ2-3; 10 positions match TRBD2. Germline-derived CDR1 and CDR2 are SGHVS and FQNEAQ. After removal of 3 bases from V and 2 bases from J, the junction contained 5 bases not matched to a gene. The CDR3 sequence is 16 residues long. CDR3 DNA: TGTGCCAGCAGCTTGTTAGCGGGAGGTTACACAGATACGCAGTATTTT. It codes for CASSLLAGGYTDTQYF.

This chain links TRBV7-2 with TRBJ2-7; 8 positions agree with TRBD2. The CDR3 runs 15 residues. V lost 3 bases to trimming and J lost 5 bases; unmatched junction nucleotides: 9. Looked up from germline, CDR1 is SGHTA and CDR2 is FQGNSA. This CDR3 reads CASSLSGSRNHEQYF. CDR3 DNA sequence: TGTGCCAGCAGCTTGAGCGGGAGTCGGAACCACGAGCAGTACTTC.

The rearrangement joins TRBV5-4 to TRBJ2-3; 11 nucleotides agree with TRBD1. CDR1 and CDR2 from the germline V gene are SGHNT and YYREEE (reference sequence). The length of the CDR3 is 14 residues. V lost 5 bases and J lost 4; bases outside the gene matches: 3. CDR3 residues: CASRRTGGADTQYF. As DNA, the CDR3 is TGTGCCAGCAGGCGGACAGGGGGCGCAGATACGCAGTATTTT.

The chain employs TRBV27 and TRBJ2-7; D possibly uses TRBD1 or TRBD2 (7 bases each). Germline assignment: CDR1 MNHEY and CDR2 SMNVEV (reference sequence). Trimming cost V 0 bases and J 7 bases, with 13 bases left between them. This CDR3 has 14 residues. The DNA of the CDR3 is TGTGCCAGCAGTTTATCGGCAGGGGGGGGAGAGCAGTACTTC. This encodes CASSLSAGGGEQYF.

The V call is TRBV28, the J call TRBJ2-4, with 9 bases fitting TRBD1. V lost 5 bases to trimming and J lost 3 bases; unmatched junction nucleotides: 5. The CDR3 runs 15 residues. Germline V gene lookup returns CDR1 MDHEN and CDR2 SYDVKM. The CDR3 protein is CASSHRGLGKNIQYF. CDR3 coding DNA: TGTGCCAGCAGTCACAGGGGGCTAGGCAAAAACATTCAGTACTTC. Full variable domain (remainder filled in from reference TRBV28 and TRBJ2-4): DVKVTQSSRYLVKRTGEKVFLECVQDMDHENMFWYRQDPGLGLRLIYFSYDVKMKEKGDIPEGYSVSREKKERFSLILESASTNQTSMYLCASSHRGLGKNIQYFGAGTRLSVL.

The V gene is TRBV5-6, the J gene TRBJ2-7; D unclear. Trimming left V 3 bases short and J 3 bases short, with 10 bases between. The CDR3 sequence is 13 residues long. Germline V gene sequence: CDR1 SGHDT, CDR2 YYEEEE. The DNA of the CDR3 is TGTGCCAGCAGCTCGATGGTAATCTACGAGCAGTACTTC. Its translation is CASSSMVIYEQYF. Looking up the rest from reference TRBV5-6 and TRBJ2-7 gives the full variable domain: DAGVTQSPTHLIKTRGQQVTLRCSPKSGHDTVSWYQQALGQGPQFIFQYYEEEERQRGNFPDRFSGHQFPNYSSELNVNALLLGDSALYLCASSSMVIYEQYFGPGTRLTVT.

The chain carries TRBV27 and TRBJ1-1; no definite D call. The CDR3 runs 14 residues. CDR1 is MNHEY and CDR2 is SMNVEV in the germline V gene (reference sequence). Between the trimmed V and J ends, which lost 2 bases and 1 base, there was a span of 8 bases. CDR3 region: CASSLIGENTEAFF. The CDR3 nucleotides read TGTGCCAGCAGTTTAATCGGGGAGAACACTGAAGCTTTCTTT.

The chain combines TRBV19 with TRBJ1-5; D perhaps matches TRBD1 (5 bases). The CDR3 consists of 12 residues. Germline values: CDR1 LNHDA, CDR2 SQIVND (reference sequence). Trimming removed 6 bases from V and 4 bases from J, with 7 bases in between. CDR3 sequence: CASRTANQPQHF. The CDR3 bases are TGTGCCAGTAGGACAGCAAATCAGCCCCAGCATTTT.

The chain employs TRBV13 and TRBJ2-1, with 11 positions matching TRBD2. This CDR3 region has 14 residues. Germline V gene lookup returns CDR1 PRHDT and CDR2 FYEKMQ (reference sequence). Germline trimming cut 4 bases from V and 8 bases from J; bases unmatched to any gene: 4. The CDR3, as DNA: TGTGCCAGCAGCTCCGGGACTAGCGGTGATGAGCAGTTCTTC. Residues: CASSSGTSGDEQFF. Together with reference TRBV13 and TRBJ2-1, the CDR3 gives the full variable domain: AAGVIQSPRHLIKEKRETATLKCYPIPRHDTVYWYQQGPGQDPQFLISFYEKMQSDKGSIPDRFSAQQFSDYHSELNMSSLELGDSALYFCASSSGTSGDEQFFGPGTRLTVL.